The 20 T cell receptor beta chains given below trace back to one sample, sequenced in a study of blood T cell repertoires in COVID-19 (dated by TCRdb to about 2020). The library came from the immunoSEQ multiplex PCR assay. Held by TCRdb, this immuneACCESS table contains in-frame sequences only and omits some clones. Under half of the omission traces to an unresolved V gene where checked; the cause of the rest is unknown. Counted in this sample were 150,000 to 200,000 clones; approximately 83% of them appeared once. The top ten hold 3.3% of the sample. Sequences were obtained from peripheral blood. These TCRs come from a man aged 60-69 years with acute or convalescent COVID-19.

This chain links TRBV6-2 or TRBV6-3 with TRBJ2-7; D remains ambiguous. CDR1 and CDR2 (germline): MNHEY, SVGEGT. This CDR3 contains 12 residues. V lost 4 bases, J lost 5 bases, and 9 bases lay in between. The CDR3 coding sequence is TGTGCCAGCAGTTTCCAGTCTGACGAGCAGTACTTC. This encodes CASSFQSDEQYF.

This chain links TRBV14 with TRBJ2-7, with D possibly matching TRBD2 (6 bases). Trimming left V 5 bases short and J 4 bases short, with 21 bases between. CDR3 length: 16 amino acids. CDR1 and CDR2 from the germline V gene are SGHDN and FVKESK. The CDR3 sequence is CASSFHSGTSYYEQYF. For the CDR3, the DNA is TGTGCCAGCAGCTTTCATTCCGGGACTTCCTATTACGAGCAGTACTTC. Combining the CDR3 with reference TRBV14 and TRBJ2-7 gives the whole variable domain EAGVTQFPSHSVIEKGQTVTLRCDPISGHDNLYWYRRVMGKEIKFLLHFVKESKQDESGMPNNRFLAERTGGTYSTLKVQPAELEDSGVYFCASSFHSGTSYYEQYFGPGTRLTVT.

The chain carries TRBV2 and TRBJ1-6, with a possible D match to TRBD1 (5 bases). The CDR3 length is 15 residues. Germline-derived CDR1 and CDR2 are SNHLY and FYNNEI. Trimming stripped 2 bases from V and 8 bases from J, with 13 bases between. CDR3 in amino acids: CASSENGGDYSPLHF. CDR3 nucleotides: TGTGCCAGCAGTGAAAACGGAGGGGACTATTCACCCCTCCACTTT.

The rearrangement links TRBV7-3 to TRBJ1-6, with D perhaps TRBD1 (5 bases). The CDR3 loop spans 13 amino acids. In germline, CDR1 is SGHTA, CDR2 FQGTGA. The germline V and J ends were trimmed by 5 bases and 9 bases, with 11 bases remaining between them. CDR3 in DNA: TGTGCCAGCAGCGCAGGGCTGGGTTCACCCCTCCACTTT. Translation gives CASSAGLGSPLHF.

This clone was recorded once. The chain links TRBV27 to TRBJ2-1; 11 bases map to TRBD2. Germline CDR1 MNHEY, CDR2 SMNVEV (reference sequence). Unmatched junction bases numbered 13, after V lost 3 bases and J lost 6 bases. This CDR3 has 18 residues. CDR3 in DNA: TGTGCCAGCAGTTTCCGGAGTCGGGGGACTAGCGGCGTCAATGAGCAGTTCTTC. Translating it yields CASSFRSRGTSGVNEQFF.

This clone was seen only once. The rearrangement links TRBV7-2 to TRBJ1-5; the D is unclear. CDR3 size: 15 residues. Per the germline V gene, CDR1 is SGHTA and CDR2 is FQGNSA. V was pared by 5 bases and J by 6 bases, with 17 bases between. The CDR3 reads CASSPLGGNGQPQHF. The CDR3 nucleotides are TGTGCCAGCAGCCCGTTAGGAGGAAACGGTCAGCCCCAGCATTTT.

V and J are TRBV3-1 (or the pseudogene TRBV3-2) and TRBJ1-1, with 10 bases identical to TRBD1. V dropped 0 bases and J dropped 6; count of bases not matched to a gene: 7. The germline V gene has CDR1 LGHDT and CDR2 YNNKEL (reference sequence). The CDR3 is 16 amino acids. The CDR3 reads CASSQDGTGASAEAFF. The CDR3 nucleotides are TGTGCCAGCAGCCAAGATGGGACAGGGGCTTCCGCTGAAGCTTTCTTT.

The CDR3 spells CASSSRGRGRAGELFF. DNA of the CDR3: TGTGCCAGCAGCTCCCGGGGCAGGGGACGAGCCGGGGAGCTGTTTTTT. The V and J genes are TRBV7-3 and TRBJ2-2; D perhaps matches TRBD1 (6 bases). The CDR3 sequence is 16 residues long. V was clipped by 4 bases and J by 6 bases, with 18 bases between them. Germline CDR1 is SGHTA and CDR2 is FQGTGA.

The chain recombines TRBV6-5 with TRBJ2-7; D uncertain. Germline loops: CDR1 MNHEY, CDR2 SVGAGI. Trimming removed 0 bases from V and 1 base from J, with 13 bases in between. CDR3 size: 16 residues. CDR3 sequence (DNA): TGTGCCAGCAGTTACTCGTCCCAGGTGTCATCCTACGAGCAGTACTTC. Its translation: CASSYSSQVSSYEQYF.

The chain combines TRBV1 with TRBJ2-1; TRBD1, the table's D call, lacks a check against the DNA. TRBV1 is a pseudogene. CDR3 size: 16 residues. The CDR3 reads CTSSQRDTRSNNEQFF. The DNA of the CDR3 is TGCACCAGCAGCCAAAGGGACACCCGATCGAACAATGAGCAGTTCTTC.

The rearrangement uses TRBV6-5 and TRBJ2-3; 8 nucleotides agree with TRBD1. The V segment lost 6 bases and the J segment 1 base; nucleotides outside the gene matches: 6. Germline CDR1 MNHEY, CDR2 SVGAGI. This CDR3 has 15 residues. The CDR3 spells CASSHPTGGTDTQYF. CDR3 DNA: TGTGCCAGCAGCCACCCGACAGGGGGCACAGATACGCAGTATTTT.

As to this clone: This CDR3 is also generated by other DNA sequences in the sample. CDR3 sequence reads: CASSYRYEQYF. The CDR3 DNA reads TGTGCCAGCAGTTATCGGTACGAGCAGTACTTC. V is TRBV6-6 and J is TRBJ2-7; D is unclear. The CDR3 runs to 11 residues. Germline CDR1 is MNHNY and CDR2 is SVGAGI (reference sequence). V lost 3 bases and J 4 bases, leaving 4 bases between the germline ends.

CDR3 in amino acids: CAWSVSGYGYTF. In DNA, the CDR3 is TGTGCCTGGAGTGTTTCCGGCTATGGCTACACCTTC. The chain couples TRBV30 to TRBJ1-2, with D uncertain. The CDR3 loop spans 12 amino acids. CDR1 and CDR2 (germline): GTSNPN, SVGIG (reference sequence). V was shortened by 0 bases and J by 4 bases, with 6 bases between the two germline ends.

The CDR3 DNA reads as TGTGCCAGCAGCTTGGTGCGGCAGATTAAAAACATTCAGTACTTC. Protein sequence: CASSLVRQIKNIQYF. The V call is TRBV5-8, the J call TRBJ2-4; unclear D gene. This CDR3 comprises 15 residues. The germline V and J ends were trimmed by 0 bases and 4 bases, with 11 bases remaining between them. Germline V gene data show CDR1 as SGHTS and CDR2 as YDEGEE.

This clone came up a few times. This sequence joins TRBV7-2 and TRBJ2-1; the D is unclear. The CDR3 has 13 residues. Deletions cut 2 bases from V and 5 bases from J, with 7 bases between. CDR1 is SGHTA and CDR2 is FQGNSA in the germline V gene. The CDR3 coding sequence is TGTGCCAGCAGCTTAAACAGAGACAATGAGCAGTTCTTC. It encodes CASSLNRDNEQFF.

J is TRBJ2-1 and V is TRBV3-1 (or the pseudogene TRBV3-2), with 9 positions matching TRBD2. This CDR3 is built from 19 residues. Trimming took 1 base from V and 6 from J; bases not matched to a gene: 16. CDR1 is LGHDT, CDR2 YNNKEL, per germline (reference sequence). CDR3 in amino acids: CASSQGGRQREARSNEQFF. DNA for the CDR3: TGTGCCAGCAGCCAAGGTGGGAGGCAGCGGGAGGCCCGTAGCAATGAGCAGTTCTTC.

V usage is TRBV7-2 and J usage is TRBJ2-4, with 8 bases fitting TRBD1. Germline-derived CDR1 and CDR2 are SGHTA and FQGNSA. V lost 1 base to trimming and J lost 6 bases; unmatched junction nucleotides: 5. This CDR3 region has 15 residues. CDR3 region: CASSLGGTGGNIQYF. The CDR3 DNA reads as TGTGCCAGCAGCTTAGGTGGGACAGGCGGAAACATTCAGTACTTC.

The chain carries TRBV29-1 and TRBJ2-7; D is unclear. CDR1 is SQVTM, CDR2 ANQGSEA, per germline. CDR3 length equals 13 residues. With 3 bases removed from V and 3 bases from J, the gap between germline ends came to 12 bases. The CDR3 is CSVDTPTSYEQYF. DNA for the CDR3: TGCAGCGTTGATACTCCGACAAGCTACGAGCAGTACTTC.

The J gene is TRBJ2-7, the V gene TRBV21-1; TRBD1, the table's D call, was not compared with the DNA. TRBV21-1 is annotated as a pseudogene. The CDR3 length is 17 residues. The chain's CDR3 is CASSTNLGQTFSYEQYF. The CDR3 nucleotides are TGTGCCAGCAGTACTAACCTGGGACAGACCTTCTCCTACGAGCAGTACTTC.

V usage is TRBV2 and J usage is TRBJ2-2, with 7 bases fitting TRBD1. The CDR3 runs 15 residues. Trimming removed 6 bases from V and 5 bases from J; junction bases left unmatched: 9. CDR1 is SNHLY and CDR2 is FYNNEI in the germline V gene. CDR3 in amino acids: CASRGDRVSTGELFF. The CDR3 nucleotides read TGTGCCAGCAGGGGAGACAGGGTCTCTACCGGGGAGCTGTTTTTT.